The present T cell receptor beta chain was sequenced within a study of blood T cell repertoires in COVID-19. How the authors handled the data: Using reference gene primer amplification, nucleated cell counts were estimated. TCRdb's table, derived via immunoSEQ multiplex PCR, lists solely in-frame clones and lacks some. The V and J calls and clone size come from that table; D and trimming were worked out from the DNA. Found here are approximately 380,000 clones, approximately 89% of them singletons; the top ten hold roughly 0.9%. Everyone who took part was about 18 to 90 years old, and they came from about 23 US areas. The CDR3 extends over 14 amino acids. V lost 5 bases to trimming and J lost 3 bases, with 12 bases between them. Germline V CDR1 and CDR2: SGHTA, FQGTGA.

Material for sequencing was PBMCs or T cells enriched from blood (not recorded which). This TCR was sampled from a woman in her forties who had been exposed to COVID-19. The rearrangement joins TRBV7-3 to TRBJ2-3, with D perhaps TRBD2 (5 bases). The DNA for the CDR3 is TGTGCCAGCAGCGGAGGCAGGTTTACAGATACGCAGTATTTT. It is translated as CASSGGRFTDTQYF.